A selection of T cell receptor beta chains follows, all from one sample in a study of control samples from healthy donors and cancer patients. The protocol was immunoSEQ multiplex PCR, while the TCRdb copy is restricted to in-frame clones and leaves out a portion. The sample has approximately 70,000 clones, about 87% seen once. Sample: PBMCs. The receptors come from a woman aged 45-65 years with head and neck cancer. The CDR3 runs from the conserved cysteine through the conserved F or W. D genes are given only for firm matches. Clone size is shown for a subset of rows, as once, few, many or a class of expanded clone.

V: TRBV28
size: NA
J: TRBJ1-2
D: NA
CDR3: CARASWGGQGGYTF
DNA: TGTGCCCGCGCCTCTTGGGGGGGGCAAGGGGGCTACACCTTC

V: TRBV29-1
size: NA
J: TRBJ2-3
D: NA
CDR3: CGCAGTDTQYF
DNA: TGCGGGTGTGCGGGCACAGATACGCAGTATTTT

V: TRBV3-1/TRBV3-2
size: NA
J: TRBJ1-1
D: NA
CDR3: CASTAGGRTEAFF
DNA: TGTGCCAGTACTGCGGGGGGACGGACTGAAGCTTTCTTT

V: TRBV10-3
size: NA
J: TRBJ2-2
D: NA
CDR3: CAISWDTGELFF
DNA: TGTGCCATCTCCTGGGACACCGGGGAGCTGTTTTTT

V: TRBV5-1
size: NA
J: TRBJ1-6
D: TRBD1
CDR3: CASSLGDRTSPLHF
DNA: TGCGCCAGCAGCTTGGGGGACAGAACATCACCCCTCCACTTT

V: TRBV6-5
size: NA
J: TRBJ2-3
D: NA
CDR3: CASRQIGTDTQYF
DNA: TGTGCCAGCAGGCAAATCGGCACAGATACGCAGTATTTT

V: TRBV6-5
size: NA
J: TRBJ2-3
D: NA
CDR3: CASSMTDSSTDTQYF
DNA: TGTGCCAGCAGCATGACAGACTCTAGCACAGATACGCAGTATTTT

V: TRBV18
size: NA
J: TRBJ1-1
D: TRBD1
CDR3: CASSPPRAGGGNTEAFF
DNA: TGTGCCAGCTCACCACCGAGGGCAGGGGGCGGGAACACTGAAGCTTTCTTT

V: TRBV18
size: once
J: TRBJ2-2
D: TRBD1
CDR3: CASSKSGKGAGGELFF
DNA: TGTGCCAGCTCAAAGTCTGGGAAGGGGGCCGGCGGGGAGCTGTTTTTT

V: TRBV24-1
size: NA
J: TRBJ1-2
D: NA
CDR3: CASTPRTYGYTF
DNA: TGTGCCTCGACACCCCGAACCTATGGCTACACCTTC

V: TRBV14
size: few
J: TRBJ1-2
D: NA
CDR3: CASSSIHPSDSYGYTF
DNA: TGTGCCAGCAGCTCCATCCATCCCTCGGACAGCTATGGCTACACCTTC

V: TRBV24-1
size: NA
J: TRBJ1-1
D: NA
CDR3: CATRSPGQGNTEAFF
DNA: TGTGCCACCAGGAGTCCGGGACAAGGGAACACTGAAGCTTTCTTT

V: TRBV6-5
size: NA
J: TRBJ1-2
D: NA
CDR3: CASTPGRNYGYTF
DNA: TGTGCCAGCACTCCCGGACGGAACTATGGCTACACCTTC

V: TRBV4-2
size: NA
J: TRBJ2-1
D: TRBD2
CDR3: CASSQVAGGANEQFF
DNA: TGTGCCAGCAGCCAAGTGGCGGGGGGGGCAAATGAGCAGTTCTTC

V: TRBV19
size: once
J: TRBJ2-1
D: NA
CDR3: CASSITSHNEQFF
DNA: TGTGCCAGTAGTATAACTAGCCACAATGAGCAGTTCTTC

V: TRBV14
size: NA
J: TRBJ1-6
D: NA
CDR3: CASSQDHGYGNSPLHF
DNA: TGTGCCAGCAGCCAAGATCATGGCTATGGGAATTCACCCCTCCACTTT

V: TRBV28
size: once
J: TRBJ2-7
D: NA
CDR3: CASRAPPGGGTYEQYF
DNA: TGTGCCAGCAGAGCCCCCCCGGGGGGCGGGACCTACGAGCAGTACTTC

V: TRBV19
size: NA
J: TRBJ2-7
D: NA
CDR3: CASRVGTHLYEQYF
DNA: TGTGCCAGTAGAGTCGGGACTCACCTCTACGAGCAGTACTTC

V: TRBV28
size: NA
J: TRBJ1-5
D: NA
CDR3: CASSSVPQPQHF
DNA: TGTGCCAGCAGTTCAGTCCCACAGCCCCAGCATTTT

V: TRBV6-6
size: NA
J: TRBJ2-7
D: TRBD1
CDR3: CASSRTGVSYEQYF
DNA: TGTGCCAGCAGTCGAACAGGGGTATCCTACGAGCAGTACTTC

V: TRBV5-1
size: medium-sized
J: TRBJ1-4
D: NA
CDR3: CASSLSTSNEKLFF
DNA: TGCGCCAGCAGCTTGTCCACGTCTAATGAAAAACTGTTTTTT

V: TRBV7-9
size: NA
J: TRBJ1-1
D: NA
CDR3: CASSSSGTTEAFF
DNA: TGTGCCAGCAGCTCCTCAGGAACCACTGAAGCTTTCTTT

V: TRBV28
size: NA
J: TRBJ2-7
D: TRBD1
CDR3: CASSLPGTGSYEQYF
DNA: TGTGCCAGCAGTTTACCGGGGACAGGGTCCTACGAGCAGTACTTC

V: TRBV9
size: NA
J: TRBJ1-2
D: NA
CDR3: CASSAIRQSYGYTF
DNA: TGTGCCAGCAGCGCTATCCGACAGAGCTATGGCTACACCTTC

V: TRBV30
size: NA
J: TRBJ2-3
D: NA
CDR3: CAWKKLADTQYF
DNA: TGTGCCTGGAAGAAACTAGCAGATACGCAGTATTTT

V: TRBV7-6
size: NA
J: TRBJ2-3
D: TRBD2
CDR3: CASSLGAGGRRATQYF
DNA: TGTGCCAGCAGCTTAGGAGCGGGGGGGCGCCGGGCTACGCAGTATTTT

V: TRBV5-1
size: NA
J: TRBJ1-1
D: NA
CDR3: CASSSRGGYTEAFF
DNA: TGCGCCAGCAGCTCCCGAGGGGGGTACACTGAAGCTTTCTTT

V: TRBV10-3
size: NA
J: TRBJ2-3
D: NA
CDR3: CAISEPPPDTQYF
DNA: TGTGCCATCAGTGAGCCCCCCCCAGATACGCAGTATTTT

V: TRBV5-1
size: NA
J: TRBJ2-7
D: NA
CDR3: CASSSPQGYEQYF
DNA: TGCGCCAGCAGCTCCCCGCAGGGTTACGAGCAGTACTTC

V: TRBV5-4
size: NA
J: TRBJ2-1
D: TRBD2
CDR3: CASSSRRLAGRYNEQFF
DNA: TGTGCCAGCAGCTCTCGCCGACTAGCGGGGAGGTACAATGAGCAGTTCTTC

V: TRBV2
size: NA
J: TRBJ2-5
D: TRBD1
CDR3: CASSLSRGRETQYF
DNA: TGTGCCAGCAGTCTGTCGAGGGGGCGGGAGACCCAGTACTTC

V: TRBV19
size: once
J: TRBJ1-3
D: NA
CDR3: CASSAINTIYF
DNA: TGTGCCAGTAGCGCAATAAACACCATATATTTT

V: TRBV7-2
size: NA
J: TRBJ2-2
D: NA
CDR3: CASSSKNTGELFF
DNA: TGTGCCAGCAGCTCTAAGAACACCGGGGAGCTGTTTTTT

V: TRBV28
size: NA
J: TRBJ1-2
D: TRBD1
CDR3: CASSRGQGMANYGYTF
DNA: TGTGCCAGCAGTCGGGGACAGGGGATGGCTAACTATGGCTACACCTTC

V: TRBV4-2
size: NA
J: TRBJ1-5
D: NA
CDR3: CASSQGYQPQHF
DNA: TGTGCCAGCAGCCAGGGGTATCAGCCCCAGCATTTT

V: TRBV11-1
size: NA
J: TRBJ2-7
D: TRBD2
CDR3: CASSFHTSGGEQYF
DNA: TGTGCCAGCAGCTTTCATACTAGCGGGGGAGAGCAGTACTTC

V: TRBV19
size: NA
J: TRBJ2-1
D: TRBD2
CDR3: CASSIALRRLAGGYNEQFF
DNA: TGTGCCAGTAGTATAGCCCTCCGTCGACTAGCGGGGGGATACAATGAGCAGTTCTTC

V: TRBV5-5
size: NA
J: TRBJ1-2
D: NA
CDR3: CASSLPRGNGYTF
DNA: TGTGCCAGCAGCTTACCAAGGGGGAATGGCTACACCTTC

V: TRBV3-1/TRBV3-2
size: NA
J: TRBJ2-3
D: TRBD2
CDR3: CASTRLAGEQYF
DNA: TGTGCCAGCACCCGACTAGCGGGGGAACAGTATTTT

V: TRBV4-3
size: NA
J: TRBJ2-3
D: NA
CDR3: CASSQDLSAGAKDTQYF
DNA: TGCGCCAGCAGCCAAGATTTAAGCGCGGGGGCGAAAGATACGCAGTATTTT

V: TRBV2
size: few
J: TRBJ2-4
D: NA
CDR3: CASSEGLAKNIQYF
DNA: TGTGCCAGCAGTGAGGGACTAGCCAAAAACATTCAGTACTTC

V: TRBV3-1/TRBV3-2
size: NA
J: TRBJ1-6
D: NA
CDR3: CASSQDRTPRRNSYNSPLHF
DNA: TGTGCCAGCAGCCAAGATCGGACCCCAAGAAGAAACTCCTATAATTCACCCCTCCACTTT

V: TRBV18
size: NA
J: TRBJ2-3
D: TRBD1
CDR3: CASSPLDRGTDTQYF
DNA: TGTGCCAGCTCACCACTCGACAGGGGGACAGATACGCAGTATTTT

V: TRBV28
size: NA
J: TRBJ1-5
D: TRBD1
CDR3: CASSGTGGHQPQHF
DNA: TGTGCCAGCAGCGGGACAGGGGGACATCAGCCCCAGCATTTT

V: TRBV15
size: NA
J: TRBJ2-7
D: TRBD1
CDR3: CATSRALQGAHEQYF
DNA: TGTGCCACCAGCAGAGCGTTACAGGGGGCCCACGAGCAGTACTTC

V: TRBV5-1
size: NA
J: TRBJ1-3
D: NA
CDR3: CASSLGSEITGNTIYF
DNA: TGCGCCAGCAGCTTGGGGTCGGAGATTACTGGAAACACCATATATTTT

V: TRBV3-1/TRBV3-2
size: NA
J: TRBJ2-1
D: NA
CDR3: CASSRASENEQFF
DNA: TGTGCCAGCAGCCGCGCCTCAGAGAATGAGCAGTTCTTC